These T cell receptor beta chains were read from a single sample in a study of cytomegalovirus exposure and HLA in healthy donors. The table came from immunoSEQ multiplex PCR; TCRdb's copy has only in-frame clones and leaves some out. Of hundreds of thousands of clones in the sample, about 77% were seen once. Sequencing input: PBMCs. All receptors come from a boy aged 5-17 years in good health and CMV-seronegative. Both conserved end residues are part of each CDR3. A D gene is named only where the DNA matches it firmly. Some rows mark clone size as missing; the rest say once, few, many or name a class of expanded clone.

>TRBV5-6|.|TRBJ1-1|.
TGTGCCAGCAGCTTGGACCTGACGGACTATCCTCGGGAAGCTTTCTTT
CASSLDLTDYPREAFF
>TRBV6-6|.|TRBJ1-3|.
TGTGCCAGCAGTTACTCGTTTCAGGTCAGAGAAAACACCATATATTTT
CASSYSFQVRENTIYF
>TRBV6-4|.|TRBJ1-6|TRBD1
TGTGCCAGCGGAGCCGGGACAGGGGGTTCACCCCTCCACTTT
CASGAGTGGSPLHF
>TRBV6-1|once|TRBJ2-2|.
TGTGCCAGCAGTGTGAGTGCCCCGAACACCGGGGAGCTGTTTTTT
CASSVSAPNTGELFF
>TRBV6-6|.|TRBJ1-4|TRBD1
TGTGCCAGCAGTTACGGACAGGGAGCAACTAATGAAAAACTGTTTTTT
CASSYGQGATNEKLFF
>TRBV7-9|few|TRBJ2-4|.
TGTGCCAGCAGCTTACAGGGGACGAGAGGGAAAAACATTCAGTACTTC
CASSLQGTRGKNIQYF
>TRBV5-1|.|TRBJ2-1|.
TGCGCCAGCAGCCTGAGAGAAAGCTCCTACAATGAGCAGTTCTTC
CASSLRESSYNEQFF
>TRBV28|few|TRBJ2-5|.
TGTGCCAGCAGTTTTCGTCCGGGGGGCTGGGAGACCCAGTACTTC
CASSFRPGGWETQYF
>TRBV9|.|TRBJ2-3|.
TGTGCCAGCAGCGCTAGCACAGATACGCAGTATTTT
CASSASTDTQYF
>TRBV4-1|.|TRBJ2-5|.
TGCGCCAGCAGCCCCAGAGAGGCTAGCGAACAAGAGACCCAGTACTTC
CASSPREASEQETQYF
>TRBV9|.|TRBJ2-7|.
TGTGCCAGCAGCACCAGGACAACCGGCTCCTACGAGCAGTACTTC
CASSTRTTGSYEQYF
>TRBV7-6|.|TRBJ2-1|.
TGTGCCAGCAGCCCTCTAGACCCGGGTCTCATCAATGAGCAGTTCTTC
CASSPLDPGLINEQFF
>TRBV16|.|TRBJ1-5|TRBD1
TGTGCCAGCAGCCCTGGGACAGGGGGCAATCAGCCCCAGCATTTT
CASSPGTGGNQPQHF
>TRBV19|.|TRBJ2-1|TRBD2
TGTGCCAGTAGTATTAGGCTAGCGGGAGCCTACAATGAGCAGTTCTTC
CASSIRLAGAYNEQFF
>TRBV19|.|TRBJ2-1|.
TGTGCCAGTAGTATAGGGCCCAACAATGAGCAGTTCTTC
CASSIGPNNEQFF
>TRBV19|.|TRBJ2-1|TRBD1
TGTGCCAGTAGTAAGGGACAGGGCTCCTACAATGAGCAGTTCTTC
CASSKGQGSYNEQFF
>TRBV4-1|.|TRBJ2-1|TRBD2
TGCGCCAGCAGCCCCCCCCTAGCGGGGGGGCCAAGGGAGCAGTTCTTC
CASSPPLAGGPREQFF
>TRBV30|.|TRBJ1-1|.
TGTGCCTGGAGTCGGGGAGTGGGGACTGAAGCTTTCTTT
CAWSRGVGTEAFF
>TRBV30|.|TRBJ1-4|.
TGTGCCTGGAGGGCACACAGGGCAACTAATGAAAAACTGTTTTTT
CAWRAHRATNEKLFF
>TRBV28|.|TRBJ2-7|.
TGTGCCAGCAGTGGGGGTTTCAGGGGAGAGCAGTACTTC
CASSGGFRGEQYF
>TRBV6-6|.|TRBJ2-7|.
TGTGCCAGCAGTTACCCGGTTAAGTCCTACGAGCAGTACTTC
CASSYPVKSYEQYF
>TRBV11-2|once|TRBJ2-7|TRBD2
TGTGCCAGCAGCTTAGAGGGGACTAGCGGGAGTGTTTACTTC
CASSLEGTSGSVYF
>TRBV5-5|.|TRBJ1-1|.
TGTGCCAGCAGCTTGTCTGCGTACCCGAACACTGAAGCTTTCTTT
CASSLSAYPNTEAFF
>TRBV30|.|TRBJ2-7|.
TGTGCCTCTGCTGGACAGCCCTACGAGCAGTACTTC
CASAGQPYEQYF
>TRBV19|.|TRBJ1-5|TRBD1
TGTGCCAGTAGTGGACAGGGATGGCAGCCCCAGCATTTT
CASSGQGWQPQHF
>TRBV5-1|.|TRBJ2-7|TRBD1
TGCGCCAGCAGCTCCGGGACAGGGGAACGAGAGCAGTACTTC
CASSSGTGEREQYF
>TRBV9|.|TRBJ2-7|TRBD2
TGTGCCAGCAGCGGAGCACTAGCGGGAGACACCTACGAGCAGTACTTC
CASSGALAGDTYEQYF
>TRBV15|few|TRBJ2-5|.
TGTGCCACCAGCAGAGTTTATACAGAAGAGACCCAGTACTTC
CATSRVYTEETQYF
>TRBV5-1|.|TRBJ1-1|.
TGCGCCAGCAGCTTGGATGGGCCGAACACTGAAGCTTTCTTT
CASSLDGPNTEAFF
>TRBV9|few|TRBJ2-3|TRBD2
TGTGCCAGCAGCACACAGAGCGGGGGCACGCAGTATTTT
CASSTQSGGTQYF
>TRBV5-1|.|TRBJ1-4|.
TGCGCCAGCAGCTTATGGGGGCTATCGGAAAAACTGTTTTTT
CASSLWGLSEKLFF
>TRBV2|.|TRBJ1-6|.
TGTGCCCGACAGTTTCCTTCAGATAATTCACCCCTCCACTTT
CARQFPSDNSPLHF
>TRBV18|.|TRBJ2-1|.
TGTGCCAGCTCACCCACAGGGAGCTCCTACAATGAGCAGTTCTTC
CASSPTGSSYNEQFF
>TRBV4-1|.|TRBJ1-4|.
TGCGCCAGCCGGTCCGCCCAACCCAATGAAAAACTGTTTTTT
CASRSAQPNEKLFF
>TRBV6-5|few|TRBJ2-1|.
TGTGCCAGCACCTGGACAGCATACAATGAGCAGTTCTTC
CASTWTAYNEQFF
>TRBV6-6|.|TRBJ1-2|.
TGTGCCAGCACCGGGGATCACTATGGCTACACCTTC
CASTGDHYGYTF
>TRBV28|.|TRBJ2-5|TRBD2
TGTGCCAGCAGTTTAGGCCTAGCGGGGGCAGAGGTTGAGACCCAGTACTTC
CASSLGLAGAEVETQYF
>TRBV9|once|TRBJ2-7|TRBD2
TGTGCCAGCAGCGTTGAAGCGGGAGGTCCCTACGAGCAGTACTTC
CASSVEAGGPYEQYF
>TRBV7-2|.|TRBJ1-2|TRBD1
TGTGCCAGCAGCTCGAAAAGACAGGGAAGCTATGGCTACACCTTC
CASSSKRQGSYGYTF
>TRBV6-5|.|TRBJ2-1|.
TGTGCCAGCAGTTACGGGACAACCGTCACGGAGCAGTTCTTC
CASSYGTTVTEQFF
>TRBV10-1|few|TRBJ2-6|.
TGCGCCAGCAGCCCGCAGGGGACTGGGGCCAACGTCCTGACTTTC
CASSPQGTGANVLTF
>TRBV5-4|.|TRBJ2-7|.
TGTGCCAGCAGGCAAAGCGCCACAGAGGGAGAGCAGTACTTC
CASRQSATEGEQYF
>TRBV7-9|.|TRBJ2-5|TRBD1
TGTGCCAGCAGCCTTAGAATCTCTCCAGGGGGCGGCCAAGAGACCCAGTACTTC
CASSLRISPGGGQETQYF
>TRBV5-1|few|TRBJ2-4|TRBD2
TGCGCCAGCAGCTTATCACTAGCGGGAGGGCCGCGCGCCAACGCCAAAAACATTCAGTACTTC
CASSLSLAGGPRANAKNIQYF
>TRBV6-5|.|TRBJ2-1|TRBD2
TGTGCCACAGGGACTAGCGGGCGTTATGAGCAGTTCTTC
CATGTSGRYEQFF
>TRBV25-1|.|TRBJ2-7|.
TGTGCCAGCAGTGACCCCGCCAGGGGTGATTACGAGCAGTACTTC
CASSDPARGDYEQYF